These T cell receptor beta chains were read from a single sample in a study of T cells in localized non-small cell lung cancer. Profiled with immunoSEQ multiplex PCR; TCRdb holds only in-frame clones, not every one. Among roughly 18,000 clones listed, about four fifths were seen once. Sample: peripheral blood, taken before any cancer treatment. These receptors were collected from a female donor aged 60 or older with stage I lung adenocarcinoma. Each CDR3 is given with its conserved first and last residue. A D gene is named only where the DNA matches it firmly. Only some rows state a clone size, as once, few, many or a class for expanded clones.

J,size,D,V,DNA,CDR3
TRBJ1-4,NA,NA,TRBV4-1,TGCGCCAGCAGCCAAGGAGGATTAGTTAGGAAGGTAAAGTTTTTT,CASSQGGLVRKVKFF
TRBJ2-3,NA,NA,TRBV11-2,TGTGCCAGCAGCTTAGATCCTAATAGCGGCGGTACGCAGTATTTT,CASSLDPNSGGTQYF
TRBJ2-3,NA,TRBD2,TRBV30,TGTGCCTCACAAGGGCGGGGGAAACACACAGATACGCAGTATTTT,CASQGRGKHTDTQYF
TRBJ2-1,NA,NA,TRBV4-1,TGCGCCAGCAGCCAAGGTTGGGGCGTTTACAATGAGCAGTTCTTC,CASSQGWGVYNEQFF
TRBJ1-1,NA,NA,TRBV5-1,TGCGCCAGCAGCTTGCAGGGCGGGAACACTGAAGCTTTCTTT,CASSLQGGNTEAFF
TRBJ2-1,once,NA,TRBV5-1,TGCGCCAGCAGCGGGATCTACAATGAGCAGTTCTTC,CASSGIYNEQFF
TRBJ1-2,NA,NA,TRBV2,TGTGCCAGCAGTGCGGCGTCAAGGATCTATGGCTACACCTTC,CASSAASRIYGYTF
TRBJ2-1,NA,TRBD2,TRBV7-3,TGTGCCAGCTCCGTGCGGGGACTAGCGGGGTTCACCTACAATGAGCAGTTCTTC,CASSVRGLAGFTYNEQFF
TRBJ1-6,NA,NA,TRBV30,TGTGCCTGGAGTGTCCTGGGGGGGACTTCACCCCTCCACTTT,CAWSVLGGTSPLHF
TRBJ2-1,NA,NA,TRBV19,TGTGCCAGTAGCCCCATTGGGGCGGGATTAGGGCGGGATGGGCAGTTCTTC,CASSPIGAGLGRDGQFF
TRBJ2-2,NA,NA,TRBV11-3,TGTGCCAGCAGCCCCAGGGTTGGGACCGGGGAGCTGTTTTTT,CASSPRVGTGELFF
TRBJ1-3,few,NA,TRBV10-3,TGTGCCATCAGTGATCCCTCTGGAAACACCATATATTTT,CAISDPSGNTIYF
TRBJ1-2,NA,NA,TRBV6-1,TGTGCCAGCAGTGTCATCTATGGCTACACCTTC,CASSVIYGYTF
TRBJ2-7,once,NA,TRBV27,TGTGCCAGCAGTCCGAGGACCAGGATTTTCGGGCAGTACTTC,CASSPRTRIFGQYF
TRBJ2-5,NA,NA,TRBV27,TGTGCCAGCAGTCCTATCGGAGGGGGAGAGACCCAGTACTTC,CASSPIGGGETQYF
TRBJ2-3,few,TRBD1,TRBV7-9,TGTGCCAGCAGTCCCAGGGGGAGCACAGATACGCAGTATTTT,CASSPRGSTDTQYF
TRBJ1-2,once,NA,TRBV7-9,TGTGCCAGCAGCTTGGGTCCTAACTATGGCTACACCTTC,CASSLGPNYGYTF
TRBJ2-3,NA,TRBD2,TRBV6-4,TGTGCCAGCAGCCTACTAGCGGGGGGGCCGGATACGCAGTATTTT,CASSLLAGGPDTQYF
TRBJ2-1,NA,NA,TRBV11-2,TGTGCCAGCAGCTTAGCGGGGAGCTCCTACAATGAGCAGTTCTTC,CASSLAGSSYNEQFF
TRBJ1-5,few,NA,TRBV27,TGTGCCAGCAGTTTATCGTGGGGTAATCAGCCCCAGCATTTT,CASSLSWGNQPQHF
TRBJ1-1,NA,NA,TRBV29-1,TGCAGCACACAGCGGGTAAAAACTGAAGCTTTCTTT,CSTQRVKTEAFF
TRBJ2-7,NA,NA,TRBV18,TGTGCCAGCTCACCACTGGGCCAGGGGTCCTACGAGCAGTACTTC,CASSPLGQGSYEQYF
TRBJ1-2,NA,NA,TRBV14,TGTGCCAGCAGCCCTCGGGAACGGGGCGGCTACACCTTC,CASSPRERGGYTF
TRBJ1-1,NA,NA,TRBV4-1,TGCGCCAGCAGCCAAGAAGCAGAATATGAAGCTTTCTTT,CASSQEAEYEAFF
TRBJ1-5,NA,TRBD1,TRBV25-1,TGTGCCAGCAGTGGTCCAGGGACAGTCTCGCATCAGCCCCAGCATTTT,CASSGPGTVSHQPQHF
TRBJ2-5,NA,TRBD1,TRBV6-6,TGTGCCAGCAGTACAGGGGTCAGGTCGGAGACCCAGTACTTC,CASSTGVRSETQYF
TRBJ1-1,once,NA,TRBV5-1,TGCGCCAGCAGCCCTGAAGGGTTGGACACTGAAGCTTTCTTT,CASSPEGLDTEAFF
TRBJ2-7,NA,NA,TRBV11-1,TGTGCCAGCAGCTCCCGGATCTACGAGCAGTACTTC,CASSSRIYEQYF
TRBJ2-7,few,NA,TRBV6-4,TGTGCCAGCAGCCCCCTTAGCTCCTACGAGCAGTACTTC,CASSPLSSYEQYF
TRBJ1-1,once,NA,TRBV4-2,TGTGCCAGCAGCTACGACAGAGGGACTGAAGCTTTCTTT,CASSYDRGTEAFF
TRBJ2-7,NA,TRBD1,TRBV18,TGTGCCAGCTCACCTTGGACAGGGGATGGGTACGAGCAGTACTTC,CASSPWTGDGYEQYF
TRBJ2-7,NA,TRBD1,TRBV7-6,TGTGCCAGCAGCAAGCAGACAGGGGTATCCGAGCAGTACTTC,CASSKQTGVSEQYF
TRBJ2-1,NA,NA,TRBV11-3,TGTGCCAGCAGCATACGGTGGAATGAGCAGTTCTTC,CASSIRWNEQFF
TRBJ1-1,NA,NA,TRBV27,TGTGCCAGCAGTTCAATTGTTTGGACTGAAGCTTTCTTT,CASSSIVWTEAFF
TRBJ1-5,NA,NA,TRBV5-1,TGCGCCAGCAGCCCGTTTGGGACGGGAAATCAGCCCCAGCATTTT,CASSPFGTGNQPQHF
TRBJ2-3,NA,NA,TRBV5-4,TGTGCCAGCAGCTTGGAGCCGGGTACAGATACGCAGTATTTT,CASSLEPGTDTQYF
TRBJ1-1,NA,NA,TRBV6-1,TGTGCCAGCAGTCAAGAGGCCGGGGGAACCGAAGCTTTCTTT,CASSQEAGGTEAFF
TRBJ1-1,NA,NA,TRBV19,TGTGCCAGTAGCCGATGGAACACTGAAGCTTTCTTT,CASSRWNTEAFF
TRBJ1-3,NA,NA,TRBV5-4,TGTGCCAGCAGCTTGGACCATCTCTCTGGAAACACCATATATTTT,CASSLDHLSGNTIYF
TRBJ2-7,NA,TRBD2,TRBV30,TGTGCCTGGAGTAGGGGGTACGGCGGGGGGCACGACGAGCAGTACTTC,CAWSRGYGGGHDEQYF
TRBJ1-6,NA,NA,TRBV7-2,TGTGCCAGCAGCTTAGAACGAAGGGTCTCACCCCTCCACTTT,CASSLERRVSPLHF
TRBJ2-2,NA,TRBD1,TRBV5-6,TGTGCCAGCAGCCAGGGGGCCGGGGAGCTGTTTTTT,CASSQGAGELFF
TRBJ1-4,NA,TRBD1,TRBV5-1,TGCGCCAGCAGCTTACGGACAGGGGGGGAAAAACTGTTTTTT,CASSLRTGGEKLFF
TRBJ1-6,NA,NA,TRBV7-9,TGTGCCAGCAGCCTCCTCGCTGAATCACCCCTCCACTTT,CASSLLAESPLHF
TRBJ2-3,few,NA,TRBV19,TGTGCCAGTAGTATAGCATGGGGAACAGATACGCAGTATTTT,CASSIAWGTDTQYF